This is a list of T cell receptor beta chains from one sample in a study of control samples from healthy donors and cancer patients. The repertoire was sequenced with immunoSEQ multiplex PCR; TCRdb's copy has only in-frame clones and lacks some. The top ten hold about 14% of the sample, which has about 53,000 clones, around 87% seen once. Source material: PBMCs. These receptors were taken from a man in his 60s with head and neck cancer. The CDR3 runs from the conserved cysteine through the conserved F or W.

v_gene	j_gene	CDR3aa
TRBV3-1/TRBV3-2	TRBJ1-1	CASRTDRNTEAFF
TRBV19	TRBJ1-2	CASSPLDRGQSGYTF
TRBV18	TRBJ1-1	CASSPLAGDNTEAFF
TRBV19	TRBJ2-1	CASSMGNSYNEQFF
TRBV5-1	TRBJ2-5	CASSLGSGGAQETQYF
TRBV14	TRBJ2-3	CASSHSIYDTQYF
TRBV5-4	TRBJ2-4	CASSLEGQGLAKNIQYF
TRBV4-1	TRBJ2-7	CASSQLDRGIYEQYF
TRBV18	TRBJ2-7	CASSLSTGLSYEQYF
TRBV4-2	TRBJ1-3	CASSQVLDSSGNTIYF
TRBV4-3	TRBJ2-5	CASSQDFTEETQYF
TRBV19	TRBJ1-5	CASSILDPGQNNQPQHF
TRBV14	TRBJ2-7	CASSQDMGPRCF
TRBV12-3/TRBV12-4	TRBJ2-3	CASRQGSTDTQYF
TRBV25-1	TRBJ2-7	CASSEWFRSYEQYF
TRBV3-1/TRBV3-2	TRBJ2-1	CASSQEGVSYNEQFF
TRBV3-1/TRBV3-2	TRBJ1-3	CASSPLRDDSGNTIYF
TRBV5-4	TRBJ1-1	CASSLQGDLVEAFF
TRBV5-4	TRBJ2-2	CASSLEPNTGELFF
TRBV21-1	TRBJ2-1	CASSKPSNVGFVGDSFYNEQFF
TRBV6-5	TRBJ1-2	CASTPDRVDGYTF
TRBV6-5	TRBJ2-7	CASSYSWGSDYEQYF
TRBV7-2	TRBJ1-6	CASSLWAGVNSPLHF
TRBV7-9	TRBJ1-1	CASSLTEGVPGGNTEAFF